Sequencing of this T cell receptor (beta chain) was carried out in a study of blood T cell repertoires in COVID-19. For the study at large: From the United States, Italy and Spain came samples of acute and convalescent COVID-19.

Clones were sequenced by immunoSEQ multiplex PCR, and TCRdb holds only the in-frame ones, with some missing. This sample has hundreds of thousands of clones, with about 87% found just once. Unmatched junction bases numbered 9, after V lost 4 bases and J lost 4 bases. Per germline, CDR1 SGHTA and CDR2 FQGNSA. This CDR3 has 18 residues. V is TRBV7-2 and J is TRBJ2-1, with 14 positions matching TRBD2. This TCR was recovered from a woman younger than 30 with acute or convalescent COVID-19. Sequenced material: peripheral blood. CDR3 sequence: CASSSSGLAGGSYNEQFF. CDR3 coding DNA: TGTGCCAGCAGCTCCTCCGGACTAGCGGGGGGTTCGTACAATGAGCAGTTCTTC.